What follows are 4 T cell receptor beta chains derived from one specimen sequenced in a study of blood T cell repertoires in COVID-19. Clones were read by immunoSEQ multiplex PCR, and TCRdb kept only the in-frame ones, dropping some. This table holds approximately 250,000 clones, less than 90% found once. Sequenced sample: peripheral blood. These receptors were taken from an older woman with COVID-19, enrolled during active disease.

The genes are TRBV18 and TRBJ1-2; a possible D gene is TRBD1 (5 bases). This CDR3 is built from 15 residues. Germline lookup yields CDR1 KGHSH and CDR2 LQKENI. Deletions cut 3 bases from V and 4 bases from J, with 15 bases between. CDR3 coding DNA: TGTGCCAGCTCACCCACCCAGGACATCAGCTATGGCTACACCTTC. Translated, it gives CASSPTQDISYGYTF.

This chain joins TRBV3-1 (or the pseudogene TRBV3-2) and TRBJ1-1; D remains unclear. The CDR3 totals 11 residues. Per germline, CDR1 LGHDT and CDR2 YNNKEL (reference sequence). V dropped 3 bases and J dropped 9 bases, with 8 bases sitting between them. The CDR3: CASSQAMKAFF. Written as DNA, the CDR3 is TGTGCCAGCAGCCAGGCAATGAAAGCTTTCTTT.

V gene TRBV7-7 combines with J gene TRBJ2-6; no firm D call. Trimming left V 8 bases short and J 0 bases short, with 8 bases between. The V gene's germline CDR1 is SSHAT and CDR2 FNYEAQ (reference sequence). There are 14 residues in the CDR3. The CDR3 bases are TGTGCCAGCGGTGAGCTCTCTGGGGCCAACGTCCTGACTTTC. It translates to CASGELSGANVLTF.

This rearrangement joins TRBV12-3 or TRBV12-4 to TRBJ1-1, with D tentatively TRBD1 (6 bases). The V end was cut by 11 bases, the J end by 5 bases, with 18 bases between. The CDR3 consists of 13 residues. The CDR3 coding sequence is TGTGCCCGGGGAGACCACCAGGGGACTGAAGCTTTCTTT. This codes for CARGDHQGTEAFF.